A selection of T cell receptor beta chains follows, all from one sample in a study of T cell responses to AZD1222 COVID-19 vaccine. Using immunoSEQ multiplex PCR, the repertoire was profiled, and TCRdb retains in-frame clones only, with some absent. Here the sample spans over 85,000 clones, about 85% being singletons. The sample here was peripheral blood, taken on day 0 of AZD1222 vaccination. The receptors were gathered from an adult in good health. Each CDR3 is given with its conserved first and last residue.

j_call,v_call,cdr3_aa
TRBJ1-5,TRBV19,CASNGQVYQPQHF
TRBJ2-1,TRBV4-1,CASSHLGQNYNEQFF
TRBJ1-1,TRBV4-1,CASSFRDDAFF
TRBJ1-5,TRBV19,CASSIGSRGHFQPQHF
TRBJ1-1,TRBV12-3/TRBV12-4,CASRVGQNTEAFF
TRBJ1-1,TRBV19,CASSPGGTEAFF
TRBJ1-1,TRBV5-1,CASSLAQTGALAFF
TRBJ1-2,TRBV10-1,CASSGQGLYGYTF
TRBJ1-4,TRBV6-5,CASSSADMVGEKLFF
TRBJ1-5,TRBV9,CASSVGGTQHQPQHF
TRBJ1-1,TRBV11-2,CASSSTATGQGNTEAFF
TRBJ2-4,TRBV5-1,CASRLKLEQGVAKNIQYF
TRBJ1-2,TRBV6-5,CASSSVGWDGYTF
TRBJ2-3,TRBV3-1/TRBV3-2,CASSQDTRDGGQDTQYF
TRBJ2-4,TRBV29-1,CSAGDRGLNIQYF
TRBJ2-7,TRBV5-5,CASSLEASAYEQYF
TRBJ1-2,TRBV7-8,CASSSGTGKNGYTF
TRBJ1-5,TRBV11-2,CASSLGWGQPQHF
TRBJ2-3,TRBV6-5,CASSYSMWRSTDTQYF
TRBJ1-5,TRBV3-1/TRBV3-2,CASSGTGGSQPQHF
TRBJ1-1,TRBV27,CASSFKTSNTEAFF
TRBJ1-1,TRBV28,CASSLGTLTPAMNTEAFF